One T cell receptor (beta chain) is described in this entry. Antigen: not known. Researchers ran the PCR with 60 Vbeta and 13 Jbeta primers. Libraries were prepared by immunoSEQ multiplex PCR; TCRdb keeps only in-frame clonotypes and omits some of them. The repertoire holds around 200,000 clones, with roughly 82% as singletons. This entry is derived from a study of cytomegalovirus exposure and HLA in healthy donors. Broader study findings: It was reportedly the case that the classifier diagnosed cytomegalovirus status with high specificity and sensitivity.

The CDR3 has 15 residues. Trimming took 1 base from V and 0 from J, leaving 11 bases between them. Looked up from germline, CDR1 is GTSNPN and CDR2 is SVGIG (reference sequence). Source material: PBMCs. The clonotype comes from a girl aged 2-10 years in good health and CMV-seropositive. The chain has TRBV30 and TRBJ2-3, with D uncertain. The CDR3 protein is CAWSAPFFSTDTQYF. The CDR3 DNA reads TGTGCCTGGAGTGCCCCCTTCTTTAGCACAGATACGCAGTATTTT.